Following are 9 T cell receptor beta chains from one sample sequenced in a study of CXCR3-negative and CXCR3-positive naive CD8 T cells (dated by TCRdb to between 2018 and 2021). Study-wide conclusions, independent of this receptor: TRB CDR3s from CXCR3-positive naive cells showed higher hydrophobicity (lower Kidera factor 4), lower energy, and higher strength and volume indices than CXCR3-negative naive cells.

Their specific antigens are unknown. Sequencing was performed on a NextSeq 550. The Human TCR Profiling Kit (MiLaboratory) was used to prepare UMI-labeled 5' RACE TRB cDNA libraries. TCRdb reprocessed the public reads and reports one entry per CDR3 protein sequence, without DNA. The sample table holds 60,000 to 65,000 distinct CDR3 sequences. The ten largest clones take up 4.8% of the sample. The material sequenced was naive CXCR3+ CD8+ T cells from blood. Sample cell subset or site, as interpreted from the label and publication: CD45RO-CCR7+CD27+CD95- naive CD8+ T cells expressing CXCR3 (TNR3+). These receptors came from a human donor in good health. Some clones in this sample may be carry-over from other donors' samples.

The chain uses TRBV28 and TRBJ2-5; the TRBD1 assignment by TCRdb is unverifiable without DNA. This CDR3 comprises 15 residues. Germline CDR1 reads MDHEN; CDR2 reads SYDVKM. CDR3 loop: CASSSPGTAQETQYF.

This CDR3 is CASSLSHGGTDTQYF. The J gene is TRBJ2-3, the V gene TRBV27; the TCRdb call, TRBD1, lacks DNA for checking. CDR3 size: 15 residues. Germline lookup yields CDR1 MNHEY and CDR2 SMNVEV (reference sequence).

This chain connects TRBV30 to TRBJ2-1; TCRdb reports TRBD2, a call that lacks DNA to check it against. Looked up from germline, CDR1 is GTSNPN and CDR2 is SVGIG (reference sequence). This CDR3 contains 13 residues. The CDR3 loop reads CAWNGGYANEQFF.

The chain combines TRBV5-1 with TRBJ2-2; TCRdb's D call, TRBD2, is unchecked because there is no DNA. The germline V gene has CDR1 SGHRS and CDR2 YFSETQ. The CDR3 totals 14 residues. The chain's CDR3 is CASSLEGYTGELFF.

The chain links TRBV30 to TRBJ1-1. Germline values: CDR1 GTSNPN, CDR2 SVGIG (reference sequence). The CDR3 has 12 residues. The CDR3 loop is CAWGLMNTEAFF.

The chain employs TRBV7-3 and TRBJ2-2; the TCRdb D gene call, TRBD1, has no DNA to confirm it. The CDR3 totals 14 residues. Germline CDR1 and CDR2: SGHTA and FQGTGA. CDR3 sequence: CASSLMGVTGELFF.

The rearrangement joins TRBV7-9 to TRBJ2-7; with no DNA, the TCRdb D assignment of TRBD2 cannot be verified. From germline, CDR1 is SEHNR and CDR2 FQNEAQ (reference sequence). This CDR3 comprises 12 residues. The CDR3 protein is CASSLRAEEQYF.

This chain connects TRBV29-1 to TRBJ1-2; TCRdb proposes TRBD1, but this gene call is untestable without DNA. Germline loops: CDR1 SQVTM, CDR2 ANQGSEA. This CDR3 has 12 residues. The CDR3 here is CSVAPGDYGYTF.

The chain carries TRBV29-1 and TRBJ2-7; TCRdb's D gene call, TRBD2, goes unchecked for lack of DNA. The CDR3 is made up of 14 amino acids. Germline V gene lookup returns CDR1 SQVTM and CDR2 ANQGSEA. The CDR3: CSVAGLAGYYEQYF.